These 18 T cell receptor beta chains were all obtained from the same sample, sequenced in a study of post-analysis software for immune sequencing data. Regarding the study as a whole: Patients had higher frequencies than controls of roughly five TRBV segments, including TRBV5-6, TRBV5-1 and TRBV20-1.

Incorporated into the TCR beta cDNA libraries were unique molecular identifiers, which served to reduce PCR and sequencing biases. Using its own MiXCR run on the PCR reads, TCRdb lists one record per CDR3 protein. The repertoire consists of hundreds of thousands of distinct CDR3 sequences, with about 40% occurring once and the leading ten covering more than 1.5%. Their specific antigens are unknown. The sequencing sample was made of blood. These receptors were obtained from a girl aged 10 to 17 with multiple sclerosis.

The V gene is TRBV6-5, the J gene TRBJ2-5; TRBD2 agrees at 16 bases. Per germline, CDR1 MNHEY and CDR2 SVGAGI. CDR3 length: 16 residues. CDR3 sequence reads: CASRLGLAGGHETQYF. The CDR3 DNA reads as TGTGCATCCCGACTGGGACTAGCGGGGGGGCATGAGACCCAGTACTTC.

The gene calls are TRBV6-6 and TRBJ2-4; D unresolved. The DNA matches TRBJ2-7 better at its end, which makes the J call doubtful. Looked up from germline, CDR1 is MNHNY and CDR2 is SVGAGI (reference sequence). This CDR3 contains 16 residues. CDR3 amino acids: CASSYQDRYGTYEQYF. CDR3 nucleotides: TGTGCCAGCAGTTACCAAGATAGGTATGGAACCTACGAGCAGTACTTC.

V usage is TRBV27 and J usage is TRBJ1-6, with unresolved D. V was shortened by 8 bases and J by 10 bases, with 12 bases between the two germline ends. Looked up from germline, CDR1 is MNHEY and CDR2 is SMNVEV (reference sequence). The CDR3 extends over 12 amino acids. In DNA form, the CDR3 reads TGTGCCAGCTCCCGGTTGAGGTCACCCCTCCACTTT. This codes for CASSRLRSPLHF.

The CDR3: CASSLAGTVGYTF. Written as DNA, the CDR3 is TGTGCCAGCAGTCTGGCCGGGACGGTTGGCTACACCTTC. The chain uses TRBV6-1 and TRBJ1-2; perhaps TRBD1 as D (5 bases). Trimming stripped 5 bases from V and 7 bases from J, with 14 bases between. Germline V gene sequence: CDR1 MNHNS, CDR2 SASEGT. This CDR3 has 13 residues.

This clonotype has a handful of counts. The chain has TRBV6-1 and TRBJ1-1; D unclear. The V gene's germline CDR1 is MNHNS and CDR2 SASEGT. V was shortened by 4 bases and J by 1 base, with 4 bases between the two germline ends. CDR3 length equals 12 residues. CDR3 sequence reads: CASSGTNTEAFF. In nucleotides, the CDR3 is TGTGCCAGCAGTGGGACGAACACTGAAGCTTTCTTT.

This chain links TRBV29-1 with TRBJ1-2; D not certain. V was pared by 0 bases and J by 6 bases, with 8 bases between. The CDR3 covers 12 residues. The germline gives CDR1 SQVTM, CDR2 ANQGSEA. CDR3 loop: CSVEDRRDGYTF. The CDR3 DNA sequence: TGCAGCGTTGAAGACCGTAGGGATGGCTACACCTTC. The full variable domain, rest sourced from reference TRBV29-1 and TRBJ1-2, is SAVISQKPSRDICQRGTSLTIQCQVDSQVTMMFWYRQQPGQSLTLIATANQGSEATYESGFVIDKFPISRPNLTFSTLTVSNMSPEDSSIYLCSVEDRRDGYTFGSGTRLTVV.

J is TRBJ2-3 and V is TRBV7-6; TRBD2 aligns across 12 bases. The CDR3 is 17 amino acids. Losses at the gene ends were 5 bases for V and 3 bases for J; bases not matched to a gene: 9. The germline gives CDR1 SGHVS, CDR2 FNYEAQ. CDR3 coding DNA: TGTGCCAGCAGCCCCCGACTAGCGGGAGAGGGTACAGATACGCAGTATTTT. Translating it yields CASSPRLAGEGTDTQYF.

The chain joins TRBV7-2 to TRBJ2-1, with 14 bases matching TRBD2. Germline V gives CDR1 SGHTA, CDR2 FQGNSA. Trimming cost V 6 bases and J 7 bases; bases outside gene matches: 5. This CDR3 has 15 residues. CDR3 loop: CASRTSGGERNEQFF. CDR3 DNA sequence: TGTGCCAGCAGGACTAGCGGGGGGGAGAGGAATGAGCAGTTCTTC.

This rearrangement joins TRBV9 to TRBJ2-1; weak D call: TRBD2 (6 bases). Trimming took 0 bases from V and 3 from J, leaving 16 bases between them. This CDR3 spans 17 amino acids. Per the germline V gene, CDR1 is SGDLS and CDR2 is YYNGEE. The CDR3 DNA follows: TGTGCCAGCAGCGTAGGTTTTTGGGGACTTAACTACAATGAGCAGTTCTTC. Its translation is CASSVGFWGLNYNEQFF.

V gene TRBV6-1 combines with J gene TRBJ1-2; TRBD1 agrees at 7 bases. After removal of 0 bases from V and 5 bases from J, the junction contained 3 bases not matched to a gene. The CDR3 totals 14 residues. Germline V gene sequence: CDR1 MNHNS, CDR2 SASEGT. CDR3 sequence: CASSEAGQRYGYTF. The CDR3 region has the DNA TGTGCCAGCAGTGAAGCGGGACAGAGATATGGCTACACCTTC.

The chain links TRBV5-1 to TRBJ1-1; D not resolved. Trimming pared 2 bases from V and 2 bases from J, leaving 16 bases between. Looked up from germline, CDR1 is SGHRS and CDR2 is YFSETQ. The CDR3 loop spans 16 amino acids. The CDR3 coding sequence is TGCGCCAGCAGCTTAAGCCCGGGAGAAGACAACACTGAAGCTTTCTTT. This encodes CASSLSPGEDNTEAFF.

The chain uses TRBV20-1 and TRBJ1-4, with 10 bases that match TRBD1. Trimming cost V 5 bases and J 7 bases; bases outside gene matches: 4. Germline-derived CDR1 and CDR2 are DFQATT and SNEGSKA (reference sequence). The CDR3 is made up of 13 amino acids. The CDR3 sequence: CSASRDRGEKLFF. CDR3 coding DNA: TGCAGTGCTTCCCGGGACAGGGGTGAAAAACTGTTTTTT.

CDR3 DNA sequence: TGCGCCAGCAGCCAAGACGTGGGGGTAAATAATTCACCCCTCCACTTT. Amino acid sequence: CASSQDVGVNNSPLHF. The rearrangement joins TRBV4-1 to TRBJ1-6, with a tentative D call TRBD1 (5 bases). Trimming left V 0 bases short and J 5 bases short, with 11 bases between. Germline assignment: CDR1 MGHRA and CDR2 YSYEKL. CDR3 length equals 16 residues.

This chain uses TRBV5-1 with TRBJ2-7; TRBD1 is a possible D gene (6 bases). Germline CDR1 reads SGHRS; CDR2 reads YFSETQ. Trimming cost V 3 bases and J 0 bases, with 10 bases left between them. This CDR3 region has 14 residues. The CDR3 is CASSWDTGSYEQYF. In DNA, the CDR3 is TGCGCCAGCAGCTGGGACACAGGCTCCTACGAGCAGTACTTC.

This chain joins TRBV7-3 and TRBJ2-3; D assignment may be TRBD1 or TRBD2 (6 bases each). V dropped 1 base and J dropped 4 bases, with 15 bases sitting between them. Looked up from germline, CDR1 is SGHTA and CDR2 is FQGTGA. The CDR3 is 16 amino acids. Here the CDR3 DNA reads TGTGCCAGCAGCTTAAATAGTAGGGGGGTGGCAGATACGCAGTATTTT. It is translated as CASSLNSRGVADTQYF.

The gene calls are TRBV5-1 and TRBJ2-1, with TRBD2 matching over 14 bases. V was clipped by 4 bases and J by 3 bases; unmatched bases: 12. CDR1 SGHRS and CDR2 YFSETQ come from the germline V gene. CDR3 length: 19 amino acids. CDR3 protein: CASSDSGTSGRAIYNEQFF. In nucleotides, the CDR3 is TGCGCCAGCAGCGATTCCGGGACTAGCGGGAGAGCGATCTACAATGAGCAGTTCTTC.

The chain recombines TRBV24-1 with TRBJ2-3, with 9 bases lining up with TRBD2. With 3 bases clipped from V and 4 bases from J, the junction kept 7 bases outside the gene matches. Germline V gene lookup returns CDR1 KGHDR and CDR2 SFDVKD. CDR3 length equals 16 residues. The CDR3 bases are TGTGCCACCAGTGATAATAGCGGGAGAAGTGCAGATACGCAGTATTTT. Translation gives CATSDNSGRSADTQYF.

This clonotype has just a few counts. The chain has TRBV12-3 or TRBV12-4 and TRBJ1-2; D remains unclear. The V end lost 2 bases, the J end lost 7 bases, and 8 bases lay between the germline ends. The CDR3 loop spans 12 amino acids. Here the CDR3 reads CASSLRPSGYTF. The CDR3 nucleotides read TGTGCCAGCAGTTTACGCCCTAGTGGCTACACCTTC.